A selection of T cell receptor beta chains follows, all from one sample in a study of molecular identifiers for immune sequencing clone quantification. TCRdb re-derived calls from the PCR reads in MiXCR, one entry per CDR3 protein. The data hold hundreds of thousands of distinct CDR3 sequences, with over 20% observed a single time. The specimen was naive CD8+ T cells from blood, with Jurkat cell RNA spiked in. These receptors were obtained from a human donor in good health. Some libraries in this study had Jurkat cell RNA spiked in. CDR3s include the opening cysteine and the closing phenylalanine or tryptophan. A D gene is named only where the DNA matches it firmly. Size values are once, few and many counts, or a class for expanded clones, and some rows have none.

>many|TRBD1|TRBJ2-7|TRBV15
CATSRDLGTGEVEQYF
TGTGCCACCAGCAGAGATTTGGGGACAGGGGAAGTCGAGCAGTACTTC
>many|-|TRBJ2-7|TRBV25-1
CASREGTQGDEQYF
TGTGCCAGTAGAGAGGGGACGCAGGGCGACGAGCAGTACTTC
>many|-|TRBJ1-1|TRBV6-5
CASSYRYRTGNTEAFF
TGTGCCAGCAGTTACAGATACAGGACGGGGAACACTGAAGCTTTCTTT
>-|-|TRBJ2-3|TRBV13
CASSLAGRGADTQYF
TGTGCCAGCAGCTTAGCGGGCAGGGGGGCAGATACGCAGTATTTT
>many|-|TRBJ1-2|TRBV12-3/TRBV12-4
CASSPLVNYGYTF
TGTGCCAGCAGCCCGCTGGTTAACTATGGCTACACCTTC
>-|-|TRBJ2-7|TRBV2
CASSESAPYEQYF
TGCGCCAGCAGTGAGTCTGCCCCCTACGAGCAGTACTTC
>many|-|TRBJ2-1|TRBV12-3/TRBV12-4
CASSFLGLEQFF
TGTGCCAGCAGTTTTCTGGGACTGGAGCAGTTCTTC
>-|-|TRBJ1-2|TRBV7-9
CASSLGGYGYAF
TGTGCCAGCAGCTTAGGAGGGTATGGCTACGCCTTC
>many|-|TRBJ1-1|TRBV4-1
CASSQPGFETEAFF
TGCGCCAGCAGTCAACCAGGGTTTGAAACCGAAGCTTTCTTT
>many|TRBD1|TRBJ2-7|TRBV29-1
CSVEGLGTASYEQYF
TGCAGCGTTGAAGGGCTAGGGACAGCCTCCTACGAGCAGTACTTC
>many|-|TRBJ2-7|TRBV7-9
CASSPAEGRGYEQYF
TGTGCCAGCAGCCCCGCCGAGGGTCGGGGGTACGAGCAGTACTTC
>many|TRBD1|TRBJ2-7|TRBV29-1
CSANRGHYEQYF
TGCAGCGCCAACAGGGGGCATTACGAGCAGTACTTC
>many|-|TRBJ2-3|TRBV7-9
CASSNVGSDTQYF
TGTGCCAGCAGCAATGTGGGCTCAGATACGCAGTATTTT
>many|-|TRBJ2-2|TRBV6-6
CASSPTGEVGTGELFF
TGTGCCAGCAGTCCCACAGGGGAGGTTGGCACCGGGGAGCTGTTTTTT
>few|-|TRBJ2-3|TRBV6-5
CASSYQGLPLVGDTQYF
TGTGCCAGCAGTTACCAAGGTCTGCCCTTGGTAGGAGATACGCAGTATTTT
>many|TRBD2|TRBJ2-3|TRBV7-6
CASSPRNSLAGGKDTQYF
TGTGCCAGCAGCCCGAGGAATTCACTAGCGGGAGGAAAAGATACGCAGTATTTT
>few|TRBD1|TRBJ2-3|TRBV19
CASSIKGQGGTDTQYF
TGTGCCAGTAGTATAAAGGGACAGGGGGGCACAGATACGCAGTATTTT
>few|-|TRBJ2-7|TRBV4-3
CASSQGDRGSSYEQYF
TGCGCCAGCAGCCAAGGGGATCGCGGCAGCTCCTACGAGCAGTACTTC
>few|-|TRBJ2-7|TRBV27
CASRYSQNYEQYF
TGTGCCAGCAGATACTCACAGAACTACGAGCAGTACTTC
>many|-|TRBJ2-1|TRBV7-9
CASSSLGGSSKYNEQFF
TGTGCCAGCAGCTCATTAGGAGGTTCATCCAAATACAATGAGCAGTTCTTC
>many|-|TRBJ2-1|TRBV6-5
CASSREIYPTQVAEQFF
TGTGCCAGCAGTCGAGAAATTTACCCAACTCAGGTAGCTGAGCAGTTCTTC
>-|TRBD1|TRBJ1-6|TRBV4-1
CASSQIIPGQGVWNSPLHF
TGCGCCAGCAGCCAGATAATTCCGGGACAGGGTGTATGGAATTCACCCCTCCACTTT
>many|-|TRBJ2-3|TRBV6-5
CASSYTGTYTDTQYF
TGTGCCAGCAGTTACACCGGGACGTACACAGATACGCAGTATTTT
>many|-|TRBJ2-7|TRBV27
CASAWGLSYEQYF
TGTGCCAGCGCCTGGGGACTGAGCTACGAGCAGTACTTC
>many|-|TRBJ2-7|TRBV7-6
CASSYGDSYEQYF
TGTGCCAGCAGCTACGGAGACTCCTACGAGCAGTACTTC
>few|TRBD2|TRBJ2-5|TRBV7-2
CASRPDRGASGGRETQYF
TGTGCCAGCAGACCCGACAGGGGTGCTAGCGGGGGACGAGAGACCCAGTACTTC
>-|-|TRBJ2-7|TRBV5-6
CAGSLVQATYEQYF
TGTGCCGGCAGCTTGGTACAGGCTACCTACGAGCAGTACTTC
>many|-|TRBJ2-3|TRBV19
CASSMTGLGDTQYF
TGTGCCAGTAGTATGACAGGCCTAGGAGATACGCAGTATTTT
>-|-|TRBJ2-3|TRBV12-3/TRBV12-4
CASSFFGRITDTQYF
TGTGCCAGCAGTTTCTTTGGGAGGATCACAGATACGCAGTATTTT
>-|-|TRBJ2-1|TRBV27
CASSLRQGALEQFF
TGTGCCAGCAGTTTGAGGCAGGGAGCGCTTGAGCAGTTCTTC
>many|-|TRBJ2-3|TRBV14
CASSQWTPDTQYF
TGTGCCAGCAGCCAATGGACACCAGATACGCAGTATTTT
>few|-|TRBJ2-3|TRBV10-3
CAISEYEEQATDTQYF
TGTGCCATCAGTGAGTATGAGGAGCAGGCCACAGATACGCAGTATTTT
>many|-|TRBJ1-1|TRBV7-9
CASSQIQGHQAEAFF
TGTGCCAGCAGCCAAATACAGGGACACCAGGCTGAAGCTTTCTTT
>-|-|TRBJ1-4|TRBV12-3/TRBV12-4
CASSPGASRIEKLFF
TGTGCCAGCAGTCCTGGGGCTTCCCGAATTGAAAAACTGTTTTTT
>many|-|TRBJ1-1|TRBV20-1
CSATPDVNTEAFF
TGCAGTGCTACCCCGGACGTGAACACTGAAGCTTTCTTT
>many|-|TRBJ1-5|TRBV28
CASSFGFQPQHF
TGTGCCAGCAGTTTCGGATTTCAGCCCCAGCATTTT
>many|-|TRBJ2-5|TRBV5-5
CASSLADLGETQYF
TGTGCCAGCAGCTTGGCGGACTTGGGAGAGACCCAGTACTTC
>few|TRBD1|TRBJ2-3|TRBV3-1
CASSHAEDRGTDTQYF
TGTGCCAGCAGCCACGCCGAAGACAGGGGCACAGATACGCAGTATTTT
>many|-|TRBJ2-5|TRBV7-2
CASSSHKARSRETQYF
TGTGCCAGCAGCTCGCATAAGGCCAGATCCCGAGAGACCCAGTACTTC
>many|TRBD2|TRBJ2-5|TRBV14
CASSQFLSGGTETQYF
TGTGCCAGCAGCCAATTCCTAAGCGGGGGCACGGAGACCCAGTACTTC
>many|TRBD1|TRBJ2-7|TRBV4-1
CASSQVWTGRTYEQYF
TGCGCCAGCAGCCAAGTATGGACAGGGAGAACCTACGAGCAGTACTTC
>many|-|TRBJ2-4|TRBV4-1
CASSRLVVSQNIQYF
TGCGCCAGCAGCCGTTTGGTAGTAAGCCAAAACATTCAGTACTTC
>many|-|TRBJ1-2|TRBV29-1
CSVEGVRVDGYTF
TGCAGCGTTGAAGGAGTCAGGGTAGATGGCTACACCTTC
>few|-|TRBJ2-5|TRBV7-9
CASSLSGLEETQYF
TGTGCCAGCAGCTTATCGGGACTGGAAGAGACCCAGTACTTC
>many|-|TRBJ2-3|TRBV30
CAWRWGTDTQYF
TGTGCCTGGCGGTGGGGCACAGATACGCAGTATTTT
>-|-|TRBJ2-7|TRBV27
CASSFQQNSYEQYF
TGTGCCAGCAGTTTCCAGCAAAACTCCTACGAGCAGTACTTC
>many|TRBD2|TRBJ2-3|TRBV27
CASSSGGLAGTDTQYF
TGTGCCAGCAGTTCTGGGGGACTAGCGGGAACAGATACGCAGTATTTT
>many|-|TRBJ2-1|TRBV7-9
CASRSGTSNEQFF
TGTGCCAGCAGGTCGGGGACCAGCAATGAGCAGTTCTTC
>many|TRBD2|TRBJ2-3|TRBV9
CASSAGLAGGTSTDTQYF
TGTGCCAGCAGCGCCGGACTAGCGGGGGGAACTAGCACAGATACGCAGTATTTT
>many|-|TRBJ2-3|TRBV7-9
CASSFWSSTDTQYF
TGTGCCAGCAGCTTCTGGTCCTCCACAGATACGCAGTATTTT
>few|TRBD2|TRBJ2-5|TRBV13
CASSLAEVAGKTQYF
TGTGCCAGCAGCTTAGCGGAGGTAGCGGGGAAGACCCAGTACTTC
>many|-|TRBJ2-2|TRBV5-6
CASSLGVGGELFF
TGTGCCAGCAGCTTGGGAGTTGGCGGGGAGCTGTTTTTT
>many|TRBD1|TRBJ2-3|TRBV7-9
CASTDGQGLLHISTDTQYF
TGTGCCAGCACCGACGGACAGGGCCTTTTACACATTAGCACAGATACGCAGTATTTT
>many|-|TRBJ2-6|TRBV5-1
CASSLASGANVLTF
TGCGCCAGCAGCTTAGCCTCTGGGGCCAACGTCCTGACTTTC